The next 10 T cell receptor beta chains were all read from a single sample in a study of blood T cell repertoires in COVID-19. TCRdb's table, derived via immunoSEQ multiplex PCR, lists solely in-frame clones and lacks some. The repertoire holds roughly 35,000 clones, with approximately 87% as singletons. The specimen sequenced was peripheral blood. These TCRs come from a man between 65 and 85 years old with acute or convalescent COVID-19.

This chain links TRBV18 with TRBJ1-1; the match to TRBD1 covers 9 bases. Losses at the gene ends were 3 bases for V and 8 bases for J; bases not matched to a gene: 4. CDR3 length: 13 residues. Germline V gene sequence: CDR1 KGHSH, CDR2 LQKENI. This chain's CDR3 is CASSPQQGAEAFF. CDR3 nucleotides: TGTGCCAGCTCACCTCAACAGGGGGCCGAAGCTTTCTTT.

The rearrangement joins TRBV7-2 to TRBJ1-1, with TRBD1 matching over 9 bases. Germline V gene data show CDR1 as SGHTA and CDR2 as FQGNSA. CDR3 length equals 16 residues. V was clipped by 1 base and J by 1 base; unmatched bases: 4. In DNA, the CDR3 is TGTGCCAGCAGCTTAGAACAGGGGGCTCGGAACACTGAAGCTTTCTTT. It yields the protein CASSLEQGARNTEAFF.

The V call is TRBV25-1, the J call TRBJ1-6; possible D gene TRBD1, 5 bases. V lost 4 bases and J 12 bases, leaving 13 bases between the germline ends. The CDR3 loop spans 13 amino acids. Looked up from germline, CDR1 is MGHDK and CDR2 is SYGVNS. CDR3 in DNA: TGTGCCAGCAGTGTGTGGGGGGAGGGACCCCTCCACTTT. Residues: CASSVWGEGPLHF.

The chain has TRBV5-8 and TRBJ2-1; weak D call: TRBD1 (5 bases). This CDR3 is built from 13 residues. Looked up from germline, CDR1 is SGHTS and CDR2 is YDEGEE. Trimming stripped 1 base from V and 9 bases from J, with 11 bases between. CDR3 bases: TGTGCCAGCAGCTTGTCCGCCCAGGGTGAGCAGTTCTTC. It codes for CASSLSAQGEQFF.

The V call is TRBV6-2 or TRBV6-3, the J call TRBJ1-5; D is uncertain. The CDR3 has 12 amino acids. Trimming removed 5 bases from V and 4 bases from J, with 6 bases in between. From germline, CDR1 is MNHEY and CDR2 SVGEGT. The CDR3, as DNA: TGTGCCAGCAGTCCACGGAATCAGCCCCAGCATTTT. Protein: CASSPRNQPQHF.

The chain combines TRBV4-3 with TRBJ2-1, with 8 positions matching TRBD2. The CDR3 is made up of 15 amino acids. The germline gives CDR1 LGHNA, CDR2 YSLEER. V was clipped by 5 bases and J by 2 bases; unmatched bases: 5. The CDR3: CASSGGTSAYNEQFF. In nucleotides, the CDR3 is TGCGCCAGCAGCGGAGGGACTAGTGCCTACAATGAGCAGTTCTTC.

V is TRBV2 and J is TRBJ2-2; D is uncertain. CDR1 is SNHLY, CDR2 FYNNEI, per germline. V lost 4 bases, J lost 6 bases, and 12 bases lay in between. The CDR3 has 14 residues. The CDR3 nucleotides read TGTGCCAGCAGTGGACAAGGCGAATCCGGGGAGCTGTTTTTT. It is translated as CASSGQGESGELFF.

V gene TRBV6-5 combines with J gene TRBJ1-1; TRBD1 aligns across 7 bases. Germline CDR1 and CDR2: MNHEY and SVGAGI. This CDR3 comprises 15 residues. V lost 0 bases to trimming and J lost 4 bases; unmatched junction nucleotides: 5. CDR3: CASSYSRGGGTEAFF. The CDR3 DNA reads as TGTGCCAGCAGTTACTCGAGAGGGGGCGGCACTGAAGCTTTCTTT.

The chain uses TRBV7-2 and TRBJ1-5; D call uncertain. Germline V gene data show CDR1 as SGHTA and CDR2 as FQGNSA. The CDR3 consists of 14 residues. V lost 1 base and J 5 bases, leaving 9 bases between the germline ends. As DNA, the CDR3 is TGTGCCAGCAGCTTAGGAAGAAGCGATCAGCCCCAGCATTTT. Encoded protein: CASSLGRSDQPQHF.

V and J are TRBV2 and TRBJ2-1; 14 nucleotides align to TRBD2. Germline V CDR1 and CDR2: SNHLY, FYNNEI. V shed 3 bases and J 0 bases; nucleotides not matched to a gene: 7. CDR3 length equals 19 residues. The CDR3: CASSDPGLAGGSSYNEQFF. The CDR3 DNA reads TGTGCCAGCAGTGACCCCGGACTAGCGGGAGGTTCCTCCTACAATGAGCAGTTCTTC.